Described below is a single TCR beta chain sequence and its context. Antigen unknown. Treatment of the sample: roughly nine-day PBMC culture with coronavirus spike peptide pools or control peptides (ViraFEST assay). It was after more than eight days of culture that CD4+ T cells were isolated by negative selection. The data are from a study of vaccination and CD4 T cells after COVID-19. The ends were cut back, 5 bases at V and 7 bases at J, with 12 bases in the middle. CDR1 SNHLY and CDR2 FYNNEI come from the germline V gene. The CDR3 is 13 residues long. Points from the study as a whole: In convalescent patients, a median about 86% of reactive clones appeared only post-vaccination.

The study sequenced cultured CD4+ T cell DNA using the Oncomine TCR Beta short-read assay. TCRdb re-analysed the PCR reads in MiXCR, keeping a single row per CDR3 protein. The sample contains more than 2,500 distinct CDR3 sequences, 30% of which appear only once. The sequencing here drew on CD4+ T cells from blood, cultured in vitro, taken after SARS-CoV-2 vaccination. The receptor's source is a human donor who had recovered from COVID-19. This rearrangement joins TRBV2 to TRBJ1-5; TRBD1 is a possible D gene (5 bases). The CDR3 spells CASSLGVRQPQHF. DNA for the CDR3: TGTGCCAGCAGTTTGGGGGTGCGGCAGCCCCAGCATTTT. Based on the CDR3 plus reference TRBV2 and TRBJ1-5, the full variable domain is EPEVTQTPSHQVTQMGQEVILRCVPISNHLYFYWYRQILGQKVEFLVSFYNNEISEKSEIFDDQFSVERPDGSNFTLKIRSTKLEDSAMYFCASSLGVRQPQHFGDGTRLSIL.